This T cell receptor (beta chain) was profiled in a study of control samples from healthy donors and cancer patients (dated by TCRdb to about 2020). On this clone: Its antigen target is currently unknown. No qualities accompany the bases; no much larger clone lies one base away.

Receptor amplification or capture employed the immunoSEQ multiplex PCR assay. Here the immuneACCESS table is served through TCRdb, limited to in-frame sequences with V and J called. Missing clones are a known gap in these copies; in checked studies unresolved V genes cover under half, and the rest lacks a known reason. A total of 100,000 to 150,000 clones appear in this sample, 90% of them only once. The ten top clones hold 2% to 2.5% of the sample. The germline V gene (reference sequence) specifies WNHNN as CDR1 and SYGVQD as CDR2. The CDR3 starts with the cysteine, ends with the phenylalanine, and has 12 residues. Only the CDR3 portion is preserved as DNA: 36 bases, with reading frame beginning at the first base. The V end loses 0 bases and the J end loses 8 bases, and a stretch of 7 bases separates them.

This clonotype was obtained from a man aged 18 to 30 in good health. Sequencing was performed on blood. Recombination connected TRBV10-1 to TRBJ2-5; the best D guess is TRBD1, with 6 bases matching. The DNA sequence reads TGCGCCAGCAGTGAGTCAGGGGGTACCCAGTACTTC. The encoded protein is CASSESGGTQYF.